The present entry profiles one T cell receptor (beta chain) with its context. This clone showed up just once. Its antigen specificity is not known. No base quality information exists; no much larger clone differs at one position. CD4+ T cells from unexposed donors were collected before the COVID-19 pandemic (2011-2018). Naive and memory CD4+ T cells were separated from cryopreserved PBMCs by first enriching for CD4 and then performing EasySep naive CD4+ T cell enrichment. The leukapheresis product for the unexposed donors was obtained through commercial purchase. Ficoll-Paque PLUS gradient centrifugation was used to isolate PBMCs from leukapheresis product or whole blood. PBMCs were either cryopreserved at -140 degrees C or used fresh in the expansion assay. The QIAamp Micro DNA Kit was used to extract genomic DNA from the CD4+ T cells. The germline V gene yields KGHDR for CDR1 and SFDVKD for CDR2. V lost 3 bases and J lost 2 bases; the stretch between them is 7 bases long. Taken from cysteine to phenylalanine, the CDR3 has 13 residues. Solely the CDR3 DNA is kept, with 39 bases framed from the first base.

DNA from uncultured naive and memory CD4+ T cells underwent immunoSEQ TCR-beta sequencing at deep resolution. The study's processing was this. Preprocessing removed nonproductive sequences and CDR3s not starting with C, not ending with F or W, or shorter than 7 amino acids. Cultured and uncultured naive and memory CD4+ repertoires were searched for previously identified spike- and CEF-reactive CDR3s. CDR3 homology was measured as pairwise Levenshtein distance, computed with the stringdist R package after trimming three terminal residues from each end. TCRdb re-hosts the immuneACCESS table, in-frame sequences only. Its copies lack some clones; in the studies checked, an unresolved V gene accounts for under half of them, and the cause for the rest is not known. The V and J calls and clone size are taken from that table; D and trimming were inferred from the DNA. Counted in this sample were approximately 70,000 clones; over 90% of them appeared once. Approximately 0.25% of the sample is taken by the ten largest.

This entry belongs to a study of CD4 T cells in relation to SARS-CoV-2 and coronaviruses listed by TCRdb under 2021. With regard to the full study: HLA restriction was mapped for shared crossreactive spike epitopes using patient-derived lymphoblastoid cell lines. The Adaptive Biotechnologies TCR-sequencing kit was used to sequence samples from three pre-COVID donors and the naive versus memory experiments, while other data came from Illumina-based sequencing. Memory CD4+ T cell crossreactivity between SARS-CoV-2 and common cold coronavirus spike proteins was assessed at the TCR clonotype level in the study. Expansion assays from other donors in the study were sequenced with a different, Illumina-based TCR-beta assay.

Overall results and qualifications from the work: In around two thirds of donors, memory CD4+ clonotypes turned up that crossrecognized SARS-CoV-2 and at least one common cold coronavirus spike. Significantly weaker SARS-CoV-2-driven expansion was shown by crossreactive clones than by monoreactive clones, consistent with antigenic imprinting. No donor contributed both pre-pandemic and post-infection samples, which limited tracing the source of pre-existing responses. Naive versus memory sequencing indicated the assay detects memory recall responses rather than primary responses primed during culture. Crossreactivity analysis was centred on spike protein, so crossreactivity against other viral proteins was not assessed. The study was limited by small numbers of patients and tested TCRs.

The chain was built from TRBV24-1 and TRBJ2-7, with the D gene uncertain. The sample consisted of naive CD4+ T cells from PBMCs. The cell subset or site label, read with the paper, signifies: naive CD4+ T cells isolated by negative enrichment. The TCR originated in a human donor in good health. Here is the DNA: TGTGCCACCAGTGATCCCCTAACCTACGAGCAGTACTTC. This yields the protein CATSDPLTYEQYF.